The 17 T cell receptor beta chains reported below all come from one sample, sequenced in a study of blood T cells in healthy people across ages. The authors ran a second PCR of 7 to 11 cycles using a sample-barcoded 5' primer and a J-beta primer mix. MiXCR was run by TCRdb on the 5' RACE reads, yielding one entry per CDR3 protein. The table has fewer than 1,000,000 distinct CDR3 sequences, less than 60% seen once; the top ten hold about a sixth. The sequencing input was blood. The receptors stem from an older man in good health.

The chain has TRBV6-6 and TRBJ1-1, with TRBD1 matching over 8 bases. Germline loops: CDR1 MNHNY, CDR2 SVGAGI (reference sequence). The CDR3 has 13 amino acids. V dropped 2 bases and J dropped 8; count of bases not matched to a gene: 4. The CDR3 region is CASSYATGGEAFF. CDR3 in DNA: TGTGCCAGCAGTTACGCAACAGGGGGGGAAGCTTTCTTT.

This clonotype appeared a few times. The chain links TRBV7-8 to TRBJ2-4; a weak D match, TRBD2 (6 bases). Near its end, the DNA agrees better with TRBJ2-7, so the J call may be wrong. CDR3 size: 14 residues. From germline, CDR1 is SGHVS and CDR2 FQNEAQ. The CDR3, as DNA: TGTGCCAGCAGCTTAGCCGGGAGACTGCACGAGCAGTACTTC. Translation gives CASSLAGRLHEQYF.

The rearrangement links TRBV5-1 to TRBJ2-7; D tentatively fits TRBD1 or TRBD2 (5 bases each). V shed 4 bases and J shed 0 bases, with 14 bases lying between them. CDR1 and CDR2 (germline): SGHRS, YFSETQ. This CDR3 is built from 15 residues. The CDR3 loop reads CASSPRDPVSYEQYF. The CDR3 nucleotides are TGCGCCAGCAGCCCAAGGGACCCAGTCTCCTACGAGCAGTACTTC.

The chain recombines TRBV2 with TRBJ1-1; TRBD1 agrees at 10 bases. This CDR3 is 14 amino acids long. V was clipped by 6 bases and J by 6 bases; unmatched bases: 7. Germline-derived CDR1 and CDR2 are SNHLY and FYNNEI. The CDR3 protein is CASRATGGRAEAFF. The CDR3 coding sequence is TGTGCCAGCAGGGCGACAGGGGGCCGGGCTGAAGCTTTCTTT.

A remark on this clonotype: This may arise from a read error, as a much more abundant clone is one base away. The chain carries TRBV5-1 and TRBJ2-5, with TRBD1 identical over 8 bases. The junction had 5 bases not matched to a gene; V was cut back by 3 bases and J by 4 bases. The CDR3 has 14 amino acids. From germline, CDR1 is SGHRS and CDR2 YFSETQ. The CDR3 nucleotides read TGCGCCAGCAGCTCGGCCGGACAGGGAGAGACCCAGTACTTC. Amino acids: CASSSAGQGETQYF. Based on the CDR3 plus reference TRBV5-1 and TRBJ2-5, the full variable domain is KAGVTQTPRYLIKTRGQQVTLSCSPISGHRSVSWYQQTPGQGLQFLFEYFSETQRNKGNFPGRFSGRQFSNSRSEMNVSTLELGDSALYLCASSSAGQGETQYFGPGTRLLVL.

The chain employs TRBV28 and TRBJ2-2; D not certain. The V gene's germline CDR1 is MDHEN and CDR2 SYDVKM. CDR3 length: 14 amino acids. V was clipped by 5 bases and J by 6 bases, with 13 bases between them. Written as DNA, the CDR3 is TGTGCCAGCAGTGCGATGATCCGCGCCGGGGAGCTGTTTTTT. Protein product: CASSAMIRAGELFF.

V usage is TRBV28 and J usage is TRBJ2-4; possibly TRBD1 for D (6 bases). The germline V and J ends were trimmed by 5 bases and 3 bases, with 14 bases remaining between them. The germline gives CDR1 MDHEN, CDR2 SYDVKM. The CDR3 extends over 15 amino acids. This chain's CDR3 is CASSLTGSGKNIQYF. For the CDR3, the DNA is TGTGCCAGCAGTCTCACAGGGAGTGGCAAAAACATTCAGTACTTC.

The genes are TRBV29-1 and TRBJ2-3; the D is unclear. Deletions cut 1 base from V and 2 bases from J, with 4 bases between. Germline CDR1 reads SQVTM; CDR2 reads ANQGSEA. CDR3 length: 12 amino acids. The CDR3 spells CSVEVYTDTQYF. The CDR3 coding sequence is TGCAGCGTTGAAGTCTACACAGATACGCAGTATTTT.

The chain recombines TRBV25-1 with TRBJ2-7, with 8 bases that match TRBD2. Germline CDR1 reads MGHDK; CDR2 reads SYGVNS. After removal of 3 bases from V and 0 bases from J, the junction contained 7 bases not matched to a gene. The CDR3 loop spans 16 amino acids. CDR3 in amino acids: CASSDWYSGNSYEQYF. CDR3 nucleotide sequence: TGTGCCAGCAGTGACTGGTATAGCGGGAACTCCTACGAGCAGTACTTC.

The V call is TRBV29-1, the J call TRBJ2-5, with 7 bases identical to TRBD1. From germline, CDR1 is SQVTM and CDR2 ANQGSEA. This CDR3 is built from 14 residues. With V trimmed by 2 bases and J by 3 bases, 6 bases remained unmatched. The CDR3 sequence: CSVERTGVKETQYF. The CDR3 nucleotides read TGCAGCGTTGAACGAACAGGGGTAAAAGAGACCCAGTACTTC.

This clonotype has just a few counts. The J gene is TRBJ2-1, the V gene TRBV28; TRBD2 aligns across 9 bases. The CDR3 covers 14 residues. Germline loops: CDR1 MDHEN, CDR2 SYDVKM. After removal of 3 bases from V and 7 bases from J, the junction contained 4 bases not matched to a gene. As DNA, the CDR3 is TGTGCCAGCAGTTTTCTAGCGGGAAGGAATGAGCAGTTCTTC. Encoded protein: CASSFLAGRNEQFF. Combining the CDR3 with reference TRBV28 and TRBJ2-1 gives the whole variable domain DVKVTQSSRYLVKRTGEKVFLECVQDMDHENMFWYRQDPGLGLRLIYFSYDVKMKEKGDIPEGYSVSREKKERFSLILESASTNQTSMYLCASSFLAGRNEQFFGPGTRLTVL.

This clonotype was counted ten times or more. The CDR3 reads CSAARYLQETQYF. For the CDR3, the DNA is TGCAGTGCGGCCCGTTACCTCCAAGAGACCCAGTACTTC. The rearrangement uses TRBV20-1 and TRBJ2-5; D is unresolved. Per germline, CDR1 DFQATT and CDR2 SNEGSKA (reference sequence). Trimming shortened V by 6 bases and J by 1 base, and 12 bases separated the two germline ends. The CDR3 is made up of 13 amino acids.

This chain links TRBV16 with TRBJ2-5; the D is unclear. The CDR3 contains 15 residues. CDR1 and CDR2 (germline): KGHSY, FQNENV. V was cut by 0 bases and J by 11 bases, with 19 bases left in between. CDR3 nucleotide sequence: TGTGCCAGCAGCCAATCGGAATCGGCTCCTTTTGGGCAGTACTTC. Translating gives CASSQSESAPFGQYF.

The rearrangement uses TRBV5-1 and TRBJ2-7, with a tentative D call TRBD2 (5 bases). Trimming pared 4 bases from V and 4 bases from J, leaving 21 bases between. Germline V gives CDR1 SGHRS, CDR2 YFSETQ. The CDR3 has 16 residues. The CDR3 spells CASSAPLGYGGYEQYF. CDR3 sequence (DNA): TGCGCCAGCAGCGCCCCGCTAGGGTACGGAGGATACGAGCAGTACTTC. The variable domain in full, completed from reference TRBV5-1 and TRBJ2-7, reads KAGVTQTPRYLIKTRGQQVTLSCSPISGHRSVSWYQQTPGQGLQFLFEYFSETQRNKGNFPGRFSGRQFSNSRSEMNVSTLELGDSALYLCASSAPLGYGGYEQYFGPGTRLTVT.

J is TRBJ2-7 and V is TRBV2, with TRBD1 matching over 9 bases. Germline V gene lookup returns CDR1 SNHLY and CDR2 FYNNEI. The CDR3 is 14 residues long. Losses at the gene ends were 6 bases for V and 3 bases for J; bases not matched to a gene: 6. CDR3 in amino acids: CASRPRTGDYEQYF. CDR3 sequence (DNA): TGTGCCAGCAGACCGCGGACAGGGGACTACGAGCAGTACTTC.

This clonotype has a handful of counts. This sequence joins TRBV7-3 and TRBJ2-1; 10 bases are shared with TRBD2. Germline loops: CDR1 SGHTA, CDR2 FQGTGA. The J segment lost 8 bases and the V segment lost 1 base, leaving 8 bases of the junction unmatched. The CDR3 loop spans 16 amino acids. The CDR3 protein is CASSLNTASGSDEQFF. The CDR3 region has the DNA TGTGCCAGCAGCTTAAATACCGCTAGCGGGAGTGATGAGCAGTTCTTC.

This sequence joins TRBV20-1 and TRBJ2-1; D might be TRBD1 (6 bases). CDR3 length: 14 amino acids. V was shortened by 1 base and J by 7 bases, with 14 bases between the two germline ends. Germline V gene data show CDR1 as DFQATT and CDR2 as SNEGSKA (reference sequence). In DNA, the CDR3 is TGCAGTGCTAGAGGAGGGGGAGAAGTAAATGAGCAGTTCTTC. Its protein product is CSARGGGEVNEQFF.